Listed below are T cell receptor beta chains from one sample, sequenced in a study of Graves' ophthalmopathy and Graves' hyperthyroidism. TCRdb independently ran MiXCR on the multiplex PCR reads; one entry per CDR3 protein. The sample carries fewer than 350,000 distinct CDR3 sequences, roughly 17% recorded once. Material for sequencing was peripheral blood. The receptor set was obtained from an adult man with Graves' ophthalmopathy. CDR3s include the opening cysteine and the closing phenylalanine or tryptophan. A D gene is named only where the DNA matches it firmly. Size tells how often a clone was seen (once, few, many) or the class of an expanded clone, and some rows leave it out.

>TRBJ2-7|-|many|TRBV6-5|11
CARPMTYEQYF
TGTGCCAGGCCAATGACCTACGAGCAGTACTTC
>TRBJ1-5|-|many|TRBV12-3/TRBV12-4|13
CASSLQGNQPQHF
TGTGCCAGCAGTCTACAGGGCAATCAGCCCCAGCATTTT
>TRBJ2-5|TRBD2|many|TRBV6-2/TRBV6-3|20
CASSYSRSSGSLKYSETQYF
TGTGCCAGCAGTTACTCGAGGTCTAGCGGGAGCCTAAAGTACTCAGAGACCCAGTACTTC
>TRBJ1-5|-|many|TRBV6-5|19
CASSGSPFATVNFNQPQHF
TGTGCCAGCAGCGGTTCCCCGTTTGCGACAGTTAATTTTAATCAGCCCCAGCATTTT
>TRBJ1-2|TRBD1|many|TRBV5-1|14
CASKGGQALSGYTF
TGCGCCAGCAAGGGAGGACAGGCACTAAGCGGCTACACCTTC
>TRBJ1-5|-|many|TRBV28|12
CATRGSGQPQHF
TGTGCAACGAGGGGTTCTGGTCAGCCCCAGCATTTT
>TRBJ2-7|-|-|TRBV6-2/TRBV6-3|12
CASGSGLYEQYF
TGTGCCAGCGGGTCAGGCCTCTACGAGCAGTACTTC
>TRBJ1-1|-|many|TRBV6-4|17
CASSELGQLNWGTEAFF
TGTGCCAGCAGTGAGCTCGGACAACTTAACTGGGGTACTGAAGCTTTCTTT
>TRBJ2-5|-|many|TRBV12-3/TRBV12-4|14
CASSLIGGAETQYF
TGTGCCAGCAGTTTAATCGGTGGGGCAGAGACCCAGTACTTC
>TRBJ1-5|TRBD1|many|TRBV20-1|16
CSAAGTGGQLNQPQHF
TGCAGTGCTGCCGGGACAGGGGGCCAATTAAATCAGCCCCAGCATTTT
>TRBJ1-1|-|many|TRBV6-1|12
CASSRGETEAFF
TGTGCCAGCAGTAGGGGAGAGACTGAAGCTTTCTTT
>TRBJ1-2|-|many|TRBV7-2|12
CASSPNRYGYTF
TGTGCCAGCAGCCCGAACCGCTATGGCTACACCTTC
>TRBJ2-7|-|-|TRBV6-2/TRBV6-3|12
CAACQGTGEQYF
TGTGCCGCCTGCCAGGGAACTGGCGAGCAGTACTTC
>TRBJ1-5|-|many|TRBV7-8|14
CASSLVGSNQPQHF
TGTGCCAGCAGCTTAGTTGGGAGCAATCAGCCCCAGCATTTT
>TRBJ1-1|-|many|TRBV7-2|11
CASSSLAEAFF
TGTGCCAGCAGCTCCCTCGCTGAAGCTTTCTTT
>TRBJ1-1|-|many|TRBV30|15
CAWSAGILLNAEAFF
TGTGCCTGGAGTGCGGGGATACTCCTCAACGCTGAAGCTTTCTTT
>TRBJ2-7|TRBD2|-|TRBV6-9|21
CASSYNWGYHQLAGGPYEQYF
TGTGCCAGCAGTTATAATTGGGGATACCACCAACTAGCGGGAGGCCCCTACGAGCAGTACTTC
>TRBJ1-1|-|many|TRBV10-3|15
CAISESLGVNTEAFF
TGTGCCATCAGTGAGTCGTTGGGGGTGAACACTGAAGCTTTCTTT
>TRBJ1-6|-|many|TRBV20-1|14
CSARDLTGATPLHF
TGCAGTGCTAGAGATTTGACCGGGGCGACACCCCTCCACTTT
>TRBJ1-5|TRBD1|many|TRBV5-1|16
CASSPGGVGDNQPQHF
TGCGCCAGCAGCCCAGGGGGGGTAGGGGACAATCAGCCCCAGCATTTT
>TRBJ1-5|-|many|TRBV3-1|14
CASSAEGSQQPQHF
TGTGCCAGCAGCGCTGAAGGGAGTCAACAGCCCCAGCATTTT